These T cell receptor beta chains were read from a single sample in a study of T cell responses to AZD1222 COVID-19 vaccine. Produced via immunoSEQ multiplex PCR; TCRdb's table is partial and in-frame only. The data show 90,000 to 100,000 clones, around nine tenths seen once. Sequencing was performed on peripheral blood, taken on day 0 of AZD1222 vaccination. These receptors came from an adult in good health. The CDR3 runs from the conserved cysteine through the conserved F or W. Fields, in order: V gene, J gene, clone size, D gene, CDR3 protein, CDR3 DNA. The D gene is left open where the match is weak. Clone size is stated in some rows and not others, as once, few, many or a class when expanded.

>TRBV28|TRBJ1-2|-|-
CASNTPTWGYTF
TGTGCCAGCAACACCCCGACGTGGGGCTACACCTTC
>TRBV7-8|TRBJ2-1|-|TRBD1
CASSHRQGSGNEQFF
TGTGCCAGCAGCCACCGACAGGGGAGTGGAAATGAGCAGTTCTTC
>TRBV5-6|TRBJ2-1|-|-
CASSFYFRAPFNEQFF
TGTGCCAGCAGCTTTTATTTCAGGGCTCCTTTTAATGAGCAGTTCTTC
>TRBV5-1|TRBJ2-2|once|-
CASSLEIRNTGELFF
TGCGCCAGCAGCTTGGAAATACGGAACACCGGGGAGCTGTTTTTT
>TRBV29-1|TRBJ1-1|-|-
CSVYPGKADTEAFF
TGCAGCGTCTATCCAGGGAAGGCGGACACTGAAGCTTTCTTT
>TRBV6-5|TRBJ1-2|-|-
CASTRGTSYGYTF
TGTGCCAGCACTCGGGGGACCTCCTATGGCTACACCTTC
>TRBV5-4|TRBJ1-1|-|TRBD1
CASSLGGTGKTEAFF
TGTGCCAGCAGCTTGGGGGGGACAGGGAAGACTGAAGCTTTCTTT
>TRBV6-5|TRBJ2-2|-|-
CASSYLGDGELFF
TGTGCCAGCAGTTACTTGGGGGACGGGGAGCTGTTTTTT
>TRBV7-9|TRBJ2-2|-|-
CASLMERATGELFF
TGTGCCAGCCTAATGGAGAGGGCCACCGGGGAGCTGTTTTTT
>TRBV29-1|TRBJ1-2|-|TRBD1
CSVVGGRGYGYTF
TGCAGCGTTGTAGGGGGCCGGGGCTATGGCTACACCTTC
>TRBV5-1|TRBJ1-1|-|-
CASSLGVDTEAFF
TGCGCCAGCAGCTTGGGAGTTGACACTGAAGCTTTCTTT
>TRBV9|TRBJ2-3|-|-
CASSVVGFQDTQYF
TGTGCCAGCAGCGTAGTTGGTTTCCAAGATACGCAGTATTTT
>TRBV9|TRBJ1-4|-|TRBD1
CASSVEGVWAGQRCRAPTNEKLFF
TGTGCCAGCAGCGTAGAGGGGGTTTGGGCGGGACAGAGGTGTAGGGCCCCAACTAATGAAAAACTGTTTTTT
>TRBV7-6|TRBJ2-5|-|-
CASSLESQLWETQYF
TGTGCCAGCAGCTTAGAGAGTCAGCTGTGGGAGACCCAGTACTTC
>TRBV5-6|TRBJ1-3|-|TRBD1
CASSKGNRGISGNTIYF
TGTGCCAGCAGCAAAGGTAACAGGGGAATCTCTGGAAACACCATATATTTT
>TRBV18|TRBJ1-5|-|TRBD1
CASSPTWGQENQPQHF
TGTGCCAGCTCACCGACATGGGGACAGGAGAATCAGCCCCAGCATTTT
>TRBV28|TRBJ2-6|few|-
CASSWGDNGSGANVLTF
TGTGCCAGCAGTTGGGGGGACAACGGCTCTGGGGCCAACGTCCTGACTTTC
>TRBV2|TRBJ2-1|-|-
CASKEEGSYNEQFF
TGTGCCAGCAAGGAGGAGGGCTCCTACAATGAGCAGTTCTTC
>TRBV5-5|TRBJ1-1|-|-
CASSLDRNTEAFF
TGTGCCAGCAGCTTGGACCGGAACACTGAAGCTTTCTTT
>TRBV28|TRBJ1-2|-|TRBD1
CASSSLQGAYGYTF
TGTGCCAGCAGTTCGCTACAGGGGGCGTATGGCTACACCTTC
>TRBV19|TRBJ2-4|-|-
CASSWGAKNIQYF
TGTGCCAGTAGTTGGGGGGCCAAAAACATTCAGTACTTC
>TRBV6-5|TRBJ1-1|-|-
CAGSTGENTEAFF
TGTGCCGGCTCGACAGGCGAGAACACTGAAGCTTTCTTT
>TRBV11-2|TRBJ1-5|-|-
CASSLEFGDNQPQHF
TGTGCCAGCAGCTTAGAGTTTGGGGACAATCAGCCCCAGCATTTT
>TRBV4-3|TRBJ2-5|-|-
CASSQEGRAQETQYF
TGCGCCAGCAGCCAAGAGGGCAGGGCACAAGAGACCCAGTACTTC
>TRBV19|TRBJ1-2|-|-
CASSPDSALGGYTF
TGTGCCAGTAGTCCTGACAGCGCCCTAGGGGGCTACACCTTC
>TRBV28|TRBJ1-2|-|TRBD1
CASSSGQIYGYTF
TGTGCCAGCAGTTCGGGACAGATCTATGGCTACACCTTC
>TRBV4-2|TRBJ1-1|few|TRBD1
CASSRAGQINTEAFF
TGTGCCAGCAGCCGCGCGGGACAGATCAACACTGAAGCTTTCTTT
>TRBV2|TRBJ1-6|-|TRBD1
CASSAGQGNSPLHF
TGTGCCAGCAGTGCGGGACAGGGGAACTCACCCCTCCACTTT
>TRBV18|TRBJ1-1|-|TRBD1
CASSLTGEGTEAFF
TGTGCCAGCTCACTGACAGGGGAGGGCACTGAAGCTTTCTTT
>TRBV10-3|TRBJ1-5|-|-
CAISETRPSNQPQHF
TGTGCCATCAGTGAGACCCGACCCAGCAATCAGCCCCAGCATTTT
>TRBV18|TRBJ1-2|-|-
CASSPYDSYGYTF
TGTGCCAGCTCACCATATGACAGCTATGGCTACACCTTC